The clone carrying this TCR beta chain was picked up many times. The data were obtained in a study of T-cell reconstitution after alpha-beta-depleted transplantation in children. Construction of the TCRbeta library involved unique molecular identifiers. TCRdb independently ran MiXCR on the PCR reads; one entry per CDR3 protein. Here the sample spans 75,000 to 100,000 distinct CDR3 sequences, 6.5% to 8.5% being singletons. Germline V gives CDR1 MNHNS, CDR2 SASEGT. This CDR3 is built from 15 residues. V was clipped by 6 bases and J by 1 base, with 15 bases between them. This material consisted of PBMCs from the stem cell graft donor, taken from the stem cell graft. The chain employs TRBV6-1 and TRBJ1-2; unclear D gene. This TCR was recovered from a human donor who donated a stem cell graft to a child with congenital amegakaryocytic thrombocytopenia. The CDR3 region has the DNA TGTGCCAGCAGACGACAAGTTCAAGATAACTATGGCTACACCTTC. Translated: CASRRQVQDNYGYTF.